The T cell receptor beta chain described here comes from a study of blood T cell repertoires in COVID-19. Study details: COVID-19 samples collected from the United States, Italy and Spain covered acute and convalescent phases.

This CDR3 is 16 amino acids long. Germline-derived CDR1 and CDR2 are LGHNA and YSLEER. The V end was cut by 2 bases, the J end by 3 bases, with 16 bases between. Original processing methods: Amplifying reference gene primers gave estimates of nucleated cell counts. Produced via immunoSEQ multiplex PCR; TCRdb's table is partial and in-frame only. That table is the source of V, J and clone size, and D and trimming were worked out from the DNA. The repertoire includes 90,000 to 150,000 clones, 60% to 85% of them detected once, and roughly 6.2% sits in the top ten. V and J are TRBV4-3 and TRBJ1-1; D unresolved. The TCR originated in a man aged 65-85 years with acute or convalescent COVID-19. Sequenced sample: peripheral blood. The CDR3 protein is CASSQKHRSPYTEAFF. CDR3 in DNA: TGCGCCAGCAGCCAAAAACACAGAAGTCCGTACACTGAAGCTTTCTTT.